The rows below give T cell receptor beta chains drawn from one sample of a study of regulatory T cells in long-lasting Graves disease. TCRdb reprocessed the multiplex PCR reads with MiXCR, giving one entry per CDR3 protein. The table has 530,000 or so distinct CDR3 sequences, about 16% seen once; the top ten hold about 11%. This same sample was also part of a study on T cells in Graves' hyperthyroidism and ophthalmopathy.

The sample consisted of peripheral blood mononuclear cells (PBMCs), taken at new diagnosis, from a patient treated with antithyroid drugs. All receptors come from a young man with Graves disease. Both conserved end residues are trimmed from each CDR3. A D gene is named only where the DNA matches it firmly.

D: TRBD1
V: TRBV24-1
J: TRBJ2-2
CDR3: ATSDPKGAGGELF

D: .
V: TRBV9
J: TRBJ2-1
CDR3: ASSVEADSYNEQF

D: TRBD1
V: TRBV6-1
J: TRBJ1-1
CDR3: ASRSPAGRGSTEAF

D: .
V: TRBV12-3/TRBV12-4
J: TRBJ2-6
CDR3: ASRRGGGANVLT

D: TRBD1
V: TRBV29-1
J: TRBJ1-2
CDR3: SGVRQGAGGYT

D: TRBD1
V: TRBV19
J: TRBJ1-1
CDR3: ASSADRVRTEAF

D: TRBD1
V: TRBV14
J: TRBJ2-3
CDR3: ASSHPGQGLARDTQY

D: .
V: TRBV5-4
J: TRBJ2-3
CDR3: ASSSLLDTQY

D: .
V: TRBV29-1
J: TRBJ2-7
CDR3: SVEQAYEQY

D: .
V: TRBV27
J: TRBJ2-2
CDR3: ASSSTGQGGTGELF

D: .
V: TRBV11-2
J: TRBJ2-7
CDR3: ASSLDASEQY

D: TRBD2
V: TRBV12-5
J: TRBJ2-1
CDR3: ASGLRNSGRDEQF

D: .
V: TRBV28
J: TRBJ2-3
CDR3: ASSLGRALNQY

D: .
V: TRBV25-1
J: TRBJ2-1
CDR3: ASSDRGPPPVEQF

D: TRBD2
V: TRBV5-1
J: TRBJ2-5
CDR3: ASSLGAGTNQETQY

D: TRBD2
V: TRBV29-1
J: TRBJ2-1
CDR3: SVVGGRESYNEQF

D: TRBD2
V: TRBV20-1
J: TRBJ2-1
CDR3: SASVAGGLHNEQF

D: TRBD2
V: TRBV20-1
J: TRBJ2-3
CDR3: SASGLASSTDTQY

D: TRBD2
V: TRBV6-2/TRBV6-3
J: TRBJ2-1
CDR3: ASKLAGGGLSQF

D: TRBD2
V: TRBV6-2/TRBV6-3
J: TRBJ2-3
CDR3: ASSNPLEGGSRDTQY

D: .
V: TRBV13
J: TRBJ2-5
CDR3: ASSLLRAGRETQY

D: TRBD2
V: TRBV3-1
J: TRBJ2-5
CDR3: ASSQDPSSWREGRETQY

D: .
V: TRBV28
J: TRBJ2-3
CDR3: ASSLEGESTDTQY

D: TRBD1
V: TRBV11-2
J: TRBJ2-1
CDR3: ASSSTLTGDHNEQF

D: TRBD1
V: TRBV12-5
J: TRBJ2-1
CDR3: ASGPPDRANEQF

D: TRBD2
V: TRBV5-1
J: TRBJ2-7
CDR3: ASSLYAVGGRAIYEQY

D: .
V: TRBV7-6
J: TRBJ2-5
CDR3: ASSPQRIQETQY

D: TRBD2
V: TRBV12-3/TRBV12-4
J: TRBJ2-5
CDR3: ASRSSSGRTQETQY

D: TRBD2
V: TRBV27
J: TRBJ2-1
CDR3: ASSPMSAGGIGNEQF

D: .
V: TRBV10-3
J: TRBJ1-5
CDR3: AISESIAAGGNQPQH

D: TRBD1
V: TRBV19
J: TRBJ1-4
CDR3: ASSIQGGGKLF

D: TRBD1
V: TRBV12-3/TRBV12-4
J: TRBJ2-7
CDR3: ASSHPGQGLYEQY

D: TRBD2
V: TRBV30
J: TRBJ2-7
CDR3: AWSQMTSGAYEQY

D: TRBD2
V: TRBV27
J: TRBJ2-3
CDR3: ASSLSLAGRTDTQY

D: .
V: TRBV28
J: TRBJ2-7
CDR3: ASSKDDYEQY